The 18 T cell receptor beta chains listed next were all sequenced from one sample in a study of read filtering for tumor transcriptome and immune sequencing (dated by TCRdb to about 2020). Instrument on record: Illumina HiSeq 4000. The Immunoverse kit was used to build TCR libraries from about 430 ng RNA, with molecular barcoded adaptors covering alpha/delta and beta/gamma chains. The public reads were run again by TCRdb, first through fastp at Q25 and then through MiXCR, and only productive beta chains were kept. When rows share a CDR3 protein, they turn into one entry using the most common DNA and genes. Here the sample has about 57,000 distinct CDR3 sequences; 20% occur a single time. Clones ranked in the top ten supply approximately 18% of the sample. The material sequenced was a population of CD138-negative cells sorted from bone marrow. Explained via the paper, the cell subset or site label denotes: bone marrow mononuclear cells depleted of CD138+ plasma/myeloma cells by negative magnetic selection. Receptors originate from a donor aged 40 or older with multiple myeloma.

This clonotype was seen many times. This chain connects TRBV27 to TRBJ2-5, with a weak D call TRBD2 (5 bases). The CDR3 contains 15 residues. The germline V gene encodes CDR1 MNHEY and CDR2 SMNVEV (reference sequence). Trimming pared 0 bases from V and 5 bases from J, leaving 13 bases between. The CDR3 here is CASSLSRGNWETQYF. The CDR3 region has the DNA TGTGCCAGCAGTTTATCACGGGGAAATTGGGAGACCCAGTACTTC.

Comments on this clonotype: A far larger clone is one base from this, pointing to a likely read error. CDR3 sequence: CASSIAGGRTDTHYF. As DNA, the CDR3 is TGCGCCAGCAGTATAGCGGGAGGCCGCACAGATACGCATTATTTT. The chain employs TRBV4-1 and TRBJ1-4; D uncertain. The germline V gene encodes CDR1 MGHRA and CDR2 YSYEKL. CDR3 length: 15 amino acids.

This clonotype was counted many times. The chain is built from TRBV7-2 and TRBJ2-2, with D hard to call. Trimming took off 3 bases at V and 7 bases at J, with 15 bases between the two ends. The germline gives CDR1 SGHTA, CDR2 FQGNSA. The CDR3 loop spans 15 amino acids. The chain's CDR3 is CASSFASPRFGELFF. CDR3 nucleotides: TGTGCCAGCAGCTTTGCGTCCCCTAGGTTCGGGGAGCTGTTTTTT.

This clonotype was seen ten or more times. The chain uses TRBV28 and TRBJ1-1, with 9 bases that match TRBD1. Germline loops: CDR1 MDHEN, CDR2 SYDVKM. CDR3 length: 18 residues. Germline trimming cut 6 bases from V and 0 bases from J; bases unmatched to any gene: 14. The CDR3 DNA reads TGTGCCAGCAGCAACCACTACATCGGACAGGGGTTGAACACTGAAGCTTTCTTT. This translates into CASSNHYIGQGLNTEAFF. The full variable domain, its missing parts supplied by reference TRBV28 and TRBJ1-1, is DVKVTQSSRYLVKRTGEKVFLECVQDMDHENMFWYRQDPGLGLRLIYFSYDVKMKEKGDIPEGYSVSREKKERFSLILESASTNQTSMYLCASSNHYIGQGLNTEAFFGQGTRLTVV.

This clonotype was detected ten times or more. This chain uses TRBV19 with TRBJ2-7; a possible D gene is TRBD1 (6 bases). The CDR3 length is 13 residues. CDR1 is LNHDA, CDR2 SQIVND, per germline (reference sequence). V lost 4 bases and J 5 bases, leaving 12 bases between the germline ends. CDR3 protein: CASSNRDPHEQYF. CDR3 DNA sequence: TGTGCCAGTAGTAACAGGGATCCCCACGAGCAGTACTTC.

The genes are TRBV28 and TRBJ1-3; 7 bases agree with TRBD1. The trim removed 5 bases at V and 4 bases at J, leaving 8 bases unmatched. The length of the CDR3 is 15 residues. Germline V gene data show CDR1 as MDHEN and CDR2 as SYDVKM. Here the CDR3 DNA reads TGTGCCAGCAGTCCTTCGACAGGGACCGGAAACACCATATATTTT. Its protein is CASSPSTGTGNTIYF.

This clonotype was found a few times. This may stem from a read error, because a much larger clone lies one nucleotide away. This sequence joins TRBV4-2 and TRBJ2-7, with no clear D. Germline lookup yields CDR1 LGHNA and CDR2 YNFKEQ. CDR3 size: 13 residues. The CDR3 bases are TGTGCCTGCAGCCAAGACCCACCTACGGAGCAGTACTTC. Translating it yields CACSQDPPTEQYF.

This clonotype has a count of ten or more. The chain uses TRBV20-1 and TRBJ2-1; 10 bases agree with TRBD1. There are 18 residues in the CDR3. V dropped 6 bases and J dropped 0; count of bases not matched to a gene: 14. Germline CDR1 reads DFQATT; CDR2 reads SNEGSKA (reference sequence). For the CDR3, the DNA is TGCAGTGCGCACTCCGGGACAGGGGCGTCCAGCTCCTACAATGAGCAGTTCTTC. Protein sequence: CSAHSGTGASSSYNEQFF.

This clonotype was detected a few times. A read error may account for a junction end that differs from germline. The chain combines TRBV5-1 with TRBJ1-3; maybe TRBD1 (5 bases). There are 16 residues in the CDR3. In germline, CDR1 is SGHRS, CDR2 YFSETQ. The CDR3 region has the DNA TGCGCCAGCAGTCGAGACGGTCTTCCGGGGGGAAGCACCATATATTTT. As protein: CASSRDGLPGGSTIYF.

This clonotype was recorded a few times. V usage is TRBV20-1 and J usage is TRBJ2-5; 10 nucleotides line up with TRBD2. Germline trimming cut 1 base from V and 5 bases from J; bases unmatched to any gene: 4. CDR3 length: 14 residues. Germline V CDR1 and CDR2: DFQATT, SNEGSKA (reference sequence). The DNA of the CDR3 is TGCAGTGCTAGAGGAGGGACTAGCGTCGAGACCCAGTACTTC. The encoded protein is CSARGGTSVETQYF.

This clonotype was counted ten times or more. The CDR3 is CASSSPGQGYNEQFF. CDR3 bases: TGTGCCAGCAGCTCGCCGGGACAGGGCTACAATGAGCAGTTCTTC. The chain carries TRBV7-9 and TRBJ2-1; 9 bases line up with TRBD1. J gave up 3 bases and V 4 bases, and 4 bases lay outside the gene matches. The CDR3 contains 15 residues. Germline V lookup: CDR1 SEHNR, CDR2 FQNEAQ (reference sequence).

Note on this clonotype: A much larger clone lies a single base off, so this may be a read error. V gene TRBV3-1 combines with J gene TRBJ2-1, with TRBD2 identical over 12 bases. Germline lookup yields CDR1 LGHDT and CDR2 YNNKEL (reference sequence). The CDR3 is 15 amino acids. The CDR3 loop is CASSPSGRGDNERFF. CDR3 nucleotide sequence: TGTGCCAGCAGCCCTAGCGGGAGGGGTGACAATGAGCGGTTCTTC.

In this sample, this clonotype turned up many times. CDR3 residues: CATSRDNTQYF. The CDR3 DNA reads TGTGCCACCAGCAGGGATAATACGCAGTATTTT. The V call is TRBV15, the J call TRBJ2-3; no definite D call. This CDR3 is built from 11 residues. The germline V gene encodes CDR1 LNHNV and CDR2 YYDKDF (reference sequence). V was trimmed by 3 bases and J by 7 bases, leaving 5 bases between them.

Turning to this clonotype: A much larger clone differs by one base, so this may be a read error. V and J are TRBV28 and TRBJ2-3, with 7 bases matching TRBD1. Germline assignment: CDR1 MDHEN and CDR2 SYDVKM. The CDR3 covers 15 residues. CDR3 sequence reads: CASSDRAPSTDTRYF. In nucleotides, the CDR3 is TGTGCCAGCAGTGACAGGGCCCCTAGCACAGATACGCGGTATTTT.

This clonotype was found many times. The rearrangement links TRBV5-1 to TRBJ1-1, with D unresolved. This CDR3 contains 13 residues. Germline CDR1 reads SGHRS; CDR2 reads YFSETQ. The V and J ends lost 3 bases and 4 bases respectively, with 10 bases between them. The CDR3 nucleotides are TGCGCCAGCAGCTGGTCCGTCGGCACTGAAGCTTTCTTT. It specifies CASSWSVGTEAFF.

This clonotype occurred a few times. The genes are TRBV30 and TRBJ1-1; a weak D match, TRBD1 (5 bases). In germline, CDR1 is GTSNPN, CDR2 SVGIG (reference sequence). This CDR3 contains 12 residues. V lost 8 bases to trimming and J lost 0 bases, with 10 bases between them. In DNA form, the CDR3 reads TGTGCCGGCGACAGAATGAACACTGAAGCTTTCTTT. This sequence encodes CAGDRMNTEAFF.

This clonotype was seen ten or more times. The rearrangement links TRBV28 to TRBJ1-2, with 8 bases matching TRBD1. The CDR3 runs 13 residues. Germline V lookup: CDR1 MDHEN, CDR2 SYDVKM. J was trimmed by 4 bases and V by 6 bases; bases with no gene match: 4. The CDR3 DNA is TGTGCCAGCAGCCAAGACAGGGGCTATGGCTACACCTTC. Its protein is CASSQDRGYGYTF.

This clonotype has more than one count but fewer than ten. The genes are TRBV5-1 and TRBJ2-7, with 7 bases fitting TRBD2. This CDR3 has 15 residues. The germline V gene encodes CDR1 SGHRS and CDR2 YFSETQ. V was pared by 0 bases and J by 3 bases, with 6 bases of the junction left unmatched. The CDR3 region is CASSLAGLAVYEQYF. CDR3 bases: TGCGCCAGCAGCTTGGCCGGTCTAGCGGTCTACGAGCAGTACTTC.